These 20 T cell receptor beta chains originate from one sample sequenced in a study of T cell repertoires in cytomegalovirus infection. TCRdb fed the reads into MiXCR, producing one record per CDR3 protein. The sample has 80,000 or so distinct CDR3 sequences, more than 20% seen once. What these receptors recognize is not known. The specimen comprised CD8+ T cells from cultured PBMCs, sampled from culture after CMV antigen stimulation. The receptor source for this set is a human donor in good health (CMV status not recorded). Some clones in this sample may be carry-over from other donors' samples.

This clonotype was seen a few times. Written as DNA, the CDR3 is TGTGCCAGCAGCTTATACGGGACAGTTAATTCACCCCTCCACTTT. It specifies CASSLYGTVNSPLHF. The gene calls are TRBV7-3 and TRBJ1-6; TRBD1 aligns across 7 bases. Trimming took 2 bases from V and 6 from J; bases not matched to a gene: 4. Germline-derived CDR1 and CDR2 are SGHTA and FQGTGA. CDR3 size: 15 residues.

The chain combines TRBV6-1 with TRBJ2-4, with 8 bases lining up with TRBD1. The CDR3 has 14 residues. J gave up 10 bases and V 7 bases, and 12 bases lay outside the gene matches. Germline CDR1 is MNHNS and CDR2 is SASEGT. The CDR3, as DNA: TGTGCCAGCATGGGGCCGGACAGGGCTGGGATTCAGTACTTC. Amino acids: CASMGPDRAGIQYF.

The table lists this clonotype with many counts. This rearrangement joins TRBV27 to TRBJ2-2, with D unresolved. Trimming left V 8 bases short and J 11 bases short, with 15 bases between. CDR3 length: 12 amino acids. Germline V CDR1 and CDR2: MNHEY, SMNVEV (reference sequence). The CDR3 region has the DNA TGTGCCAGCCTCGGACCGGGCGCCGAGCTGTTTTTT. This codes for CASLGPGAELFF.

V and J are TRBV29-1 and TRBJ1-5; TRBD1 is a possible D gene (5 bases). Per the germline V gene, CDR1 is SQVTM and CDR2 is ANQGSEA. Trimming stripped 4 bases from V and 4 bases from J, with 11 bases between. The CDR3 loop spans 13 amino acids. The CDR3, as DNA: TGCAGCGTTGGGGCAGGGAGGAATCAGCCCCAGCATTTT. It translates to CSVGAGRNQPQHF. Full variable domain (remainder filled in from reference TRBV29-1 and TRBJ1-5): SAVISQKPSRDICQRGTSLTIQCQVDSQVTMMFWYRQQPGQSLTLIATANQGSEATYESGFVIDKFPISRPNLTFSTLTVSNMSPEDSSIYLCSVGAGRNQPQHFGDGTRLSIL.

This clonotype was seen many times. The chain carries TRBV12-3 or TRBV12-4 and TRBJ2-1; maybe TRBD2 (7 bases). This CDR3 region has 15 residues. V gave up 7 bases and J gave up 8 bases, with 21 bases separating them. The CDR3 spells CASNQPGGLFDEQFF. The CDR3 DNA reads as TGTGCCAGCAACCAACCGGGGGGCCTCTTCGATGAGCAGTTCTTC.

This clonotype has a handful of counts. The V gene is TRBV6-6, the J gene TRBJ1-3; D might be TRBD1 (6 bases). The CDR3 is 17 residues long. Germline CDR1 reads MNHNY; CDR2 reads SVGAGI (reference sequence). Trimming shortened V by 6 bases and J by 0 bases, and 18 bases separated the two germline ends. The CDR3 DNA reads as TGTGCCAGCAGACCCCCAGGGGCGCCCGCCTCTGGAAACACCATATATTTT. Residues: CASRPPGAPASGNTIYF.

This clonotype has only a few counts. The chain couples TRBV5-6 to TRBJ2-6; 7 bases map to TRBD1. The CDR3 covers 16 residues. V gave up 0 bases and J gave up 2 bases; unmatched junction bases: 2. The V gene's germline CDR1 is SGHDT and CDR2 YYEEEE. As DNA, the CDR3 is TGTGCCAGCAGCTTGGGCACAGGGGCTGGGGCCAACGTCCTGACTTTC. This translates into CASSLGTGAGANVLTF. The whole variable domain, remainder taken from reference TRBV5-6 and TRBJ2-6, is DAGVTQSPTHLIKTRGQQVTLRCSPKSGHDTVSWYQQALGQGPQFIFQYYEEEERQRGNFPDRFSGHQFPNYSSELNVNALLLGDSALYLCASSLGTGAGANVLTFGAGSRLTVL.

The chain is built from TRBV11-2 and TRBJ2-7; 7 nucleotides line up with TRBD2. The CDR3 has 14 amino acids. J gave up 0 bases and V 8 bases, and 7 bases lay outside the gene matches. Germline-derived CDR1 and CDR2 are SGHAT and FQNNGV. For the CDR3, the DNA is TGTGCCAGCTTAGAAGCGGGGCCCTCCTACGAGCAGTACTTC. It codes for CASLEAGPSYEQYF.

This clonotype is classed as medium-sized. The rearrangement links TRBV25-1 to TRBJ1-5; D is perhaps TRBD1 (5 bases). In germline, CDR1 is MGHDK, CDR2 SYGVNS. V lost 4 bases and J 6 bases, leaving 13 bases between the germline ends. This CDR3 comprises 14 residues. CDR3 region: CASSALGVAQPQHF. DNA for the CDR3: TGTGCCAGCAGTGCTTTGGGGGTAGCTCAGCCCCAGCATTTT. Combining the CDR3 with reference TRBV25-1 and TRBJ1-5 gives the whole variable domain EADIYQTPRYLVIGTGKKITLECSQTMGHDKMYWYQQDPGMELHLIHYSYGVNSTEKGDLSSESTVSRIRTEHFPLTLESARPSHTSQYLCASSALGVAQPQHFGDGTRLSIL.

A few counts support this clonotype. The genes are TRBV27 and TRBJ2-7; TRBD2 agrees at 9 bases. Per germline, CDR1 MNHEY and CDR2 SMNVEV (reference sequence). The CDR3 contains 15 residues. Trimming removed 4 bases from V and 2 bases from J; junction bases left unmatched: 6. The CDR3 is CASSYLAGTPYEQYF. The CDR3 DNA reads TGTGCCAGCAGTTACCTAGCGGGGACCCCCTACGAGCAGTACTTC.

This clonotype was recorded at least ten times. The chain joins TRBV27 to TRBJ2-7, with 8 bases matching TRBD1. CDR3 length: 14 amino acids. The V and J ends lost 6 bases and 7 bases, in that order; junction bases with no gene match: 11. CDR1 and CDR2 from the germline V gene are MNHEY and SMNVEV (reference sequence). CDR3 region: CASSPGGSFREQYF. CDR3 DNA: TGTGCCAGCAGCCCAGGGGGCAGCTTTAGAGAGCAGTACTTC.

This clonotype was picked up many times. The chain uses TRBV11-2 and TRBJ2-1; D could derive from TRBD1 or TRBD2 (6 bases each). The V gene lost 4 bases and the J gene lost 5 bases, with 24 bases spanning the gap. The germline gives CDR1 SGHAT, CDR2 FQNNGV. The CDR3 runs to 18 residues. CDR3 protein: CASSSPRRGVLQDNEQFF. Written as DNA, the CDR3 is TGTGCCAGCAGCTCCCCCCGTAGGGGGGTACTCCAAGACAATGAGCAGTTCTTC.

This clonotype occurred many times. The J gene is TRBJ1-2, the V gene TRBV4-3; D possibly corresponds to TRBD1 (5 bases). Germline CDR1 LGHNA, CDR2 YSLEER. With 0 bases removed from V and 6 bases from J, the gap between germline ends came to 11 bases. The CDR3 runs 14 residues. CDR3 loop: CASSQDPGKDGYTF. As DNA, the CDR3 is TGCGCCAGCAGCCAAGATCCAGGGAAGGATGGCTACACCTTC.

This chain joins TRBV7-3 and TRBJ2-6; D gene unclear. Germline assignment: CDR1 SGHTA and CDR2 FQGTGA. The CDR3 totals 14 residues. V lost 0 bases and J lost 0, with 0 bases in between. CDR3 sequence: CASSLTSGANVLTF. For the CDR3, the DNA is TGTGCCAGCAGCTTAACCTCTGGGGCCAACGTCCTGACTTTC.

This clonotype appeared a few times. The chain has TRBV12-3 or TRBV12-4 and TRBJ1-6; 7 nucleotides agree with TRBD1. With 2 bases clipped from V and 7 bases from J, the junction kept 5 bases outside the gene matches. The CDR3 is 15 residues long. The CDR3 region is CASSLMGQSNSPLHF. The CDR3, as DNA: TGTGCCAGCAGTTTAATGGGACAGTCAAATTCACCCCTCCACTTT.

This clonotype has more than one count but fewer than ten. V and J are TRBV5-1 and TRBJ1-1; D is possibly TRBD1 (5 bases). V lost 5 bases to trimming and J lost 0 bases, with 14 bases between them. The CDR3 has 15 amino acids. Germline V CDR1 and CDR2: SGHRS, YFSETQ. The CDR3 bases are TGCGCCAGCAGGGGGACTCAGGCGGTGAACACTGAAGCTTTCTTT. This sequence encodes CASRGTQAVNTEAFF.

This sequence joins TRBV19 and TRBJ2-1; 11 nucleotides agree with TRBD2. Unmatched junction bases numbered 6, after V lost 2 bases and J lost 9 bases. The CDR3 extends over 15 amino acids. Germline CDR1 is LNHDA and CDR2 is SQIVND (reference sequence). The CDR3 bases are TGTGCCAGTAGTATACCGACTAGCGGGACCGGTGAGCAGTTCTTC. It encodes CASSIPTSGTGEQFF.

This clonotype was detected a few times. The V call is TRBV4-3, the J call TRBJ2-7; the D is unclear. Trimming cost V 2 bases and J 3 bases, with 14 bases left between them. Per the germline V gene, CDR1 is LGHNA and CDR2 is YSLEER. This CDR3 is 15 amino acids long. The DNA of the CDR3 is TGCGCCAGCAGCCAAACTCCGGTTGGGGTCTACGAGCAGTACTTC. Translation gives CASSQTPVGVYEQYF.

This clonotype was seen a few times. This chain's CDR3 is CASPGTGGNTEAFF. The DNA for the CDR3 is TGTGCCAGCCCCGGGACAGGGGGCAACACTGAAGCTTTCTTT. The J gene is TRBJ1-1, the V gene TRBV14; TRBD1 aligns across 12 bases. Germline V CDR1 and CDR2: SGHDN, FVKESK. This CDR3 has 14 amino acids. The ends lost 8 bases at V and 2 bases at J; junction bases unmatched: 3.

The chain carries TRBV20-1 and TRBJ1-2; D might be TRBD1 (5 bases). The CDR3 is 14 amino acids. The V gene's germline CDR1 is DFQATT and CDR2 SNEGSKA (reference sequence). Trimming pared 0 bases from V and 8 bases from J, leaving 16 bases between. The CDR3 sequence is CSARDSRGREGYTF. DNA for the CDR3: TGCAGTGCTAGAGATTCACGAGGCAGGGAAGGCTACACCTTC.